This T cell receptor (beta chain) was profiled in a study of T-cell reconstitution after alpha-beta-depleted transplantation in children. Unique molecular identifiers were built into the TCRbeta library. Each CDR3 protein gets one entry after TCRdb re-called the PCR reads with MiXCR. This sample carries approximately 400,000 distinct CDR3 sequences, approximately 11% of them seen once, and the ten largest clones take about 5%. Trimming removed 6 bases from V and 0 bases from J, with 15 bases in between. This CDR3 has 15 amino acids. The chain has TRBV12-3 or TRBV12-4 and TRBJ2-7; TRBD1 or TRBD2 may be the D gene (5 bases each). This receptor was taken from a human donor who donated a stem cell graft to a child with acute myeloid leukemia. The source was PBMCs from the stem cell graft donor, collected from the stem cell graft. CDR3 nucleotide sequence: TGTGCCAGCAGACTCGGGGCTACGAGCTCCTACGAGCAGTACTTC. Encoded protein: CASRLGATSSYEQYF.